The entry that follows covers one T cell receptor beta chain sequence. This clonotype occurred a few times. Its specific antigen is unknown. Nothing much larger sits one base from this clone, and base qualities are not available. The data were taken from a study of blood T cells in healthy people across ages (dated by TCRdb to the mid-2010s). Describing the broader study: In model experiments, template switching captured roughly one uniquely barcoded TCR beta cDNA molecule for every two T cells. The study analyzed two additional independent replicas of 1 million unique cDNA reads from the same blood draw for two donors, one aged 18 to 30 and one aged 80 or older. To avoid experimental bias, donors of different ages were randomly spread across the sequencing lanes. Four age groups were formed from the donors: young (average approximately 15 years), middle-aged (roughly 38), aged (around 62) and long-lived (more than 75). The study measured age-related changes in TCR beta repertoire diversity using deep sequencing normalized with unique cDNA molecular identifiers.

The study at large found these results: Estimates of total diversity based on one million sequenced T cells were considered lower bounds and underestimates. A strong correlation was found between observed TCR beta diversity and the percentage of naive T cells measured by flow cytometry. Bulk unsorted PBMC profiling prevented conclusive comparison of naive and antigen-experienced compartments. Donor CMV infection status was unknown, potentially confounding age-related changes in expanded clonotypes. Observed TCR beta diversity per million T cells fell roughly linearly with age, and a significant reduction was already apparent by age about 36. Compared with the aged group, more naive CD4+ T cells, fewer expanded clones and increased TCR diversity were shown by the long-lived group, suggesting age selection.

Systemically healthy Caucasian individuals from Russia, 39 in total and aged about 6 to 95 years, were included as donors. Around 9.9 milliliters of peripheral blood were collected from each donor into EDTA-treated Vacutainer tubes. Ficoll-Paque density-gradient centrifugation was used to isolate PBMCs, with at least 7 million per sample. Trizol reagent was used to extract total RNA from the PBMCs, yielding at least 6 micrograms per sample. The percentages of naive CD45RAhigh/CD27high T cells were determined by flow cytometry on a PBMC aliquot from every donor. Receptor libraries were prepared by 5' RACE. TCRdb shows the sequencer as Illumina HiSeq 2500. A second 7 to 11 cycle PCR used a sample-barcoded 5' primer and a J-beta primer mix. A template-switch 5' adaptor carrying 12 random nucleotides introduced a unique molecular identifier onto each TCR beta cDNA molecule. Each sample yielded at least 3 million CDR3-containing paired-end reads. First-strand cDNA synthesis was performed from all RNA using the Mint cDNA synthesis kit, with priming by a TRBC-specific oligonucleotide. All cDNA was treated with uracil-DNA glycosylase and then went through a first 18-cycle PCR with the universal primers M1SS and BC2_uni_R. Turning to the authors' computational methods: For normalization, 1 million high-quality reads, each with a distinct molecular identifier, were randomly selected from each sample. Reads sharing molecular identifiers were discarded rather than binned into consensus sequences. MiTCR, set to a Q25 quality threshold and the strictest error-elimination algorithm, was used for CDR3 identification, clonotype clustering and error correction. A nonparametric unseen species model using Euler transformation provided a lower-bound estimate of total TCR beta diversity. Clones were called with MiXCR by TCRdb after fastp trimmed the public reads at Q25, and only in-frame beta chains were retained. Each CDR3 protein gets just one entry, which takes the most common genes and DNA from the rows behind it. None of the V and J calls come from the authors' own analysis; TCRdb made them. Here the sample has around 1,500,000 distinct CDR3 sequences; around 42% occur a single time. The top ten clonotypes cover approximately 7.9% of the sample.

This sequence was found in a woman aged 18-29 years in good health. The specimen sequenced was blood.

The CDR3 protein: CASSLLTESVEQFF. The DNA sequence reads TGCGCCAGCAGCCTTTTGACCGAGTCCGTTGAGCAGTTCTTC. The V and J segments used are TRBV4-1 and TRBJ2-1; confidence is insufficient to name the D gene. There are 14 amino acids in the CDR3, from cysteine to phenylalanine inclusive. The DNA shown is the 42-base CDR3, in frame from base 1. CDR1 and CDR2, looked up from the germline V gene, are MGHRA and YSYEKL. Deletion took 4 bases off V and 9 bases off J, with a span of 16 bases between the germline ends.